Below, 21 T cell receptor beta chains from the same sample are listed, as sequenced in a study of cytomegalovirus exposure and HLA in healthy donors. Both 60 Vbeta primers and 13 Jbeta primers went into the PCR. Only in-frame clones appear in the TCRdb table, and some are missing; sequencing was by immunoSEQ multiplex PCR. The sample has roughly 99,000 clones; over 65% are singletons. Sequenced: PBMCs. These receptors came from a male donor in good health and CMV-seronegative.

J is TRBJ1-4 and V is TRBV10-3; no clear D gene. Deletions cut 2 bases from V and 8 bases from J, with 12 bases between. CDR1 and CDR2 from the germline V gene are ENHRY and SYGVKD. CDR3 length: 14 amino acids. CDR3 DNA: TGTGCCATCAGTGAGCCCAGAAGCGGCGAAAAACTGTTTTTT. Translated: CAISEPRSGEKLFF.

The V call is TRBV7-9, the J call TRBJ1-5; 9 nucleotides line up with TRBD1. Looked up from germline, CDR1 is SEHNR and CDR2 is FQNEAQ (reference sequence). CDR3 length: 15 residues. The V and J ends lost 5 bases and 4 bases, in that order; junction bases with no gene match: 6. CDR3 nucleotides: TGTGCCAGCAGCCAAGGGGGACAGGGAAATCAGCCCCAGCATTTT. It encodes CASSQGGQGNQPQHF.

This clone has a handful of counts. This chain's CDR3 is CASSSGLGEEQYF. DNA of the CDR3: TGTGCCAGCAGCTCAGGACTCGGCGAAGAGCAGTACTTC. The rearrangement links TRBV7-9 to TRBJ2-7; maybe TRBD2 (5 bases). The CDR3 runs to 13 residues. V lost 4 bases, J lost 7 bases, and 14 bases lay in between. The V gene's germline CDR1 is SEHNR and CDR2 FQNEAQ (reference sequence). The variable domain in full, with the rest retrieved from reference TRBV7-9 and TRBJ2-7, is DTGVSQNPRHKITKRGQNVTFRCDPISEHNRLYWYRQTLGQGPEFLTYFQNEAQLEKSRLLSDRFSAERPKGSFSTLEIQRTEQGDSAMYLCASSSGLGEEQYFGPGTRLTVT.

The genes are TRBV5-1 and TRBJ1-1; D remains ambiguous. Trimming cost V 0 bases and J 1 base, with 7 bases left between them. The germline V gene encodes CDR1 SGHRS and CDR2 YFSETQ. The CDR3 is made up of 14 amino acids. CDR3 nucleotide sequence: TGCGCCAGCAGCTTGGCTGCCAGGAACACTGAAGCTTTCTTT. It translates to CASSLAARNTEAFF. Full variable domain (outside the CDR3, taken from reference TRBV5-1 and TRBJ1-1): KAGVTQTPRYLIKTRGQQVTLSCSPISGHRSVSWYQQTPGQGLQFLFEYFSETQRNKGNFPGRFSGRQFSNSRSEMNVSTLELGDSALYLCASSLAARNTEAFFGQGTRLTVV.

This clone turned up a few times. V is TRBV7-3 and J is TRBJ1-2; 7 bases fit TRBD1. CDR3 length: 15 residues. The ends lost 5 bases at V and 3 bases at J; junction bases unmatched: 9. Germline assignment: CDR1 SGHTA and CDR2 FQGTGA. CDR3 sequence (DNA): TGTGCCAGCAGCCCCACAGGGGCGCGGGACTATGGCTACACCTTC. This encodes CASSPTGARDYGYTF. Together with reference TRBV7-3 and TRBJ1-2, the CDR3 gives the full variable domain: GAGVSQTPSNKVTEKGKYVELRCDPISGHTALYWYRQSLGQGPEFLIYFQGTGAADDSGLPNDRFFAVRPEGSVSTLKIQRTERGDSAVYLCASSPTGARDYGYTFGSGTRLTVV.

The V gene is TRBV5-1, the J gene TRBJ2-6; TRBD2 is a possible D gene (7 bases). The CDR3 length is 18 residues. Germline-derived CDR1 and CDR2 are SGHRS and YFSETQ. The V end lost 4 bases, the J end lost 1 base, and 18 bases lay between the germline ends. The CDR3 protein is CASSPLGRGSSGANVLTF. In nucleotides, the CDR3 is TGCGCCAGCAGCCCGCTGGGGAGGGGGAGTTCTGGGGCCAACGTCCTGACTTTC.

V usage is TRBV9 and J usage is TRBJ2-6, with 7 nucleotides matching TRBD1. Germline-derived CDR1 and CDR2 are SGDLS and YYNGEE. V trimming: 1 base; J trimming: 0 bases; junction bases outside the gene matches: 10. This CDR3 is built from 19 residues. The CDR3 spells CASSVSGTDLSSGANVLTF. As DNA, the CDR3 is TGTGCCAGCAGCGTAAGTGGGACAGACTTATCCTCTGGGGCCAACGTCCTGACTTTC.

This rearrangement joins TRBV7-9 to TRBJ2-3; 9 bases match TRBD1. Germline loops: CDR1 SEHNR, CDR2 FQNEAQ (reference sequence). The CDR3 spans 16 residues. V was clipped by 3 bases and J by 1 base; unmatched bases: 5. The CDR3 here is CASSFFRDRGTDTQYF. DNA for the CDR3: TGTGCCAGCAGCTTCTTCCGGGACAGGGGCACAGATACGCAGTATTTT.

The V call is TRBV27, the J call TRBJ2-5, with 8 bases fitting TRBD2. The DNA end lines up better with TRBJ2-7; the J call may be wrong. Per germline, CDR1 MNHEY and CDR2 SMNVEV (reference sequence). The CDR3 spans 15 residues. The CDR3 is CASSLYGRAVYEQYF. For the CDR3, the DNA is TGTGCCAGCAGTTTATACGGGAGGGCCGTCTACGAGCAGTACTTC.

The chain links TRBV5-1 to TRBJ2-6; no clear D. The germline gives CDR1 SGHRS, CDR2 YFSETQ. V lost 1 base and J lost 2, with 10 bases in between. The CDR3 loop spans 16 amino acids. This CDR3 is CASSLNPRAGANVLTF. The DNA of the CDR3 is TGCGCCAGCAGCTTGAACCCACGAGCTGGGGCCAACGTCCTGACTTTC.

As DNA, the CDR3 is TGTGCCAGCAGTTTATCGGTTCCGGGGGGCAGGAACGAGCAGTACTTC. Translation gives CASSLSVPGGRNEQYF. The V gene is TRBV27, the J gene TRBJ2-7, with TRBD2 as a possible D gene (7 bases). Germline V lookup: CDR1 MNHEY, CDR2 SMNVEV (reference sequence). V shed 0 bases and J shed 5 bases, with 17 bases lying between them. The CDR3 covers 16 residues.

The genes are TRBV4-2 and TRBJ1-1; unclear D gene. This CDR3 comprises 16 residues. V dropped 3 bases and J dropped 4 bases, with 18 bases sitting between them. Germline CDR1 and CDR2: LGHNA and YNFKEQ. CDR3 nucleotides: TGTGCCAGCAGCCAGGCTTGGCTGGTCGCTCGCACTGAAGCTTTCTTT. Translating gives CASSQAWLVARTEAFF.

The chain couples TRBV2 to TRBJ1-4, with 9 nucleotides matching TRBD1. Germline CDR1 SNHLY, CDR2 FYNNEI. V shed 6 bases and J 0 bases; nucleotides not matched to a gene: 8. CDR3 length equals 17 residues. In DNA, the CDR3 is TGTGCCAGCAGGGGGGGGCGACAGGGGGCAACTAATGAAAAACTGTTTTTT. It specifies CASRGGRQGATNEKLFF.

The chain has TRBV29-1 and TRBJ2-2; tentatively, D is TRBD2 (5 bases). This CDR3 has 13 residues. V lost 8 bases, J lost 1 base, and 11 bases lay in between. The germline CDR1 and CDR2 sequences are SQVTM and ANQGSEA. The CDR3 nucleotides are TGCAGCTTCGGACTCTTGAACACCGGGGAGCTGTTTTTT. Amino acid sequence: CSFGLLNTGELFF.

The rearrangement uses TRBV27 and TRBJ2-1; 7 bases agree with TRBD1. The V segment lost 5 bases and the J segment 8 bases; nucleotides outside the gene matches: 3. The length of the CDR3 is 12 residues. CDR1 is MNHEY, CDR2 SMNVEV, per germline (reference sequence). CDR3 coding DNA: TGTGCCAGCAGTCCACAGGGGTATGAGCAGTTCTTC. As protein: CASSPQGYEQFF.

The V gene is TRBV19, the J gene TRBJ1-2; 8 bases agree with TRBD1. This CDR3 is built from 15 residues. Germline V gene lookup returns CDR1 LNHDA and CDR2 SQIVND (reference sequence). The V gene end was trimmed by 4 bases and the J gene end by 2 bases; junction bases not matched to a gene: 6. The CDR3 here is CASSRLRDRNYGYTF. The CDR3 nucleotides are TGTGCCAGTAGTAGACTGAGGGACAGGAACTATGGCTACACCTTC.

This chain uses TRBV4-3 with TRBJ1-1; D perhaps matches TRBD1 (6 bases). Trimming left V 1 base short and J 3 bases short, with 15 bases between. Germline CDR1 is LGHNA and CDR2 is YSLEER. This CDR3 is 16 amino acids long. In nucleotides, the CDR3 is TGCGCCAGCAGCCAAGGTCCCGGCAGGGGCTACACTGAAGCTTTCTTT. It is translated as CASSQGPGRGYTEAFF.

The V call is TRBV27, the J call TRBJ1-5, with D hard to call. The CDR3 loop spans 14 amino acids. V lost 4 bases to trimming and J lost 4 bases, with 11 bases between them. Per the germline V gene, CDR1 is MNHEY and CDR2 is SMNVEV (reference sequence). The CDR3 DNA follows: TGTGCCAGCAGTTCCCGACAATTAAATCAGCCCCAGCATTTT. It yields the protein CASSSRQLNQPQHF.

J is TRBJ2-7 and V is TRBV27; 8 bases agree with TRBD2. The CDR3 loop spans 12 amino acids. Germline assignment: CDR1 MNHEY and CDR2 SMNVEV (reference sequence). V shed 10 bases and J 7 bases; nucleotides not matched to a gene: 9. The CDR3 here is CATAGAGVEQYF. The CDR3 region has the DNA TGTGCCACCGCAGGAGCGGGAGTTGAGCAGTACTTC.

There are a few counts of this clone. The J gene is TRBJ2-1, the V gene TRBV5-1; 12 bases match TRBD2. CDR3 length: 15 residues. Germline trimming cut 5 bases from V and 6 bases from J; bases unmatched to any gene: 6. Germline V gene sequence: CDR1 SGHRS, CDR2 YFSETQ. The CDR3 sequence is CASSSATSGSNEQFF. For the CDR3, the DNA is TGCGCCAGCAGTTCGGCGACTAGCGGGAGCAATGAGCAGTTCTTC.

V gene TRBV5-1 combines with J gene TRBJ2-3; 13 bases agree with TRBD2. Unmatched junction bases numbered 0, after V lost 5 bases and J lost 6 bases. The germline V gene has CDR1 SGHRS and CDR2 YFSETQ. The CDR3 is 13 residues long. CDR3 loop: CASRTSGRDTQYF. The CDR3, as DNA: TGCGCCAGCAGGACTAGCGGGAGGGATACGCAGTATTTT. Together with reference TRBV5-1 and TRBJ2-3, the CDR3 gives the full variable domain: KAGVTQTPRYLIKTRGQQVTLSCSPISGHRSVSWYQQTPGQGLQFLFEYFSETQRNKGNFPGRFSGRQFSNSRSEMNVSTLELGDSALYLCASRTSGRDTQYFGPGTRLTVL.